This T cell receptor beta chain stems from a study of T cells after yellow fever vaccination. CDR3 length: 13 residues. The V and J ends lost 0 bases and 9 bases respectively, with 9 bases between them. On this clonotype itself: Its antigen is as yet unknown.

TCRdb re-called the 5' RACE reads through MiXCR, storing one row per CDR3 protein. The repertoire holds fewer than 450,000 distinct CDR3 sequences, with about 4% as singletons. General study results and limits: A faster peak, day 5 versus 15, was reached by the weaker secondary response. Abundant bulk-derived clonotypes could contaminate FACS-sorted repertoires. A minor fraction of clonotypes spanned both CD4 and CD8 compartments.

This chain joins TRBV12-3 or TRBV12-4 and TRBJ2-1; D gene unclear. The sequenced sample was PBMCs, obtained 5 days after the yellow fever booster vaccination. This TCR was sampled from a man between 18 and 29 years old who received the YFV17D yellow fever vaccine. CDR3 in DNA: TGTGCCAGCAGTTTAGCGGTGGGTTGTGAGCAGTTCTTC. Translation gives CASSLAVGCEQFF.